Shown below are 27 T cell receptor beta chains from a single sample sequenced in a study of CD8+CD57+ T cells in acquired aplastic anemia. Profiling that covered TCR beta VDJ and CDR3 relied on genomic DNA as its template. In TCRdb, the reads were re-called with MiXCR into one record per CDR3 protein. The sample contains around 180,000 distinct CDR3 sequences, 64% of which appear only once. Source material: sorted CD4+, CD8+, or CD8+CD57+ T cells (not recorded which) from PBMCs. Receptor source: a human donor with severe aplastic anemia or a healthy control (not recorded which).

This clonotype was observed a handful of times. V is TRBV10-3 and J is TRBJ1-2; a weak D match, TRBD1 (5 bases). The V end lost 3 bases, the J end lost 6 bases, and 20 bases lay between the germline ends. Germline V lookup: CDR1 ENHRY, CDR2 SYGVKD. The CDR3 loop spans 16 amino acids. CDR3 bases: TGTGCCATCAGTGACTCGTCACTGGGTGGAGGGGATGGCTACACCTTC. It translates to CAISDSSLGGGDGYTF.

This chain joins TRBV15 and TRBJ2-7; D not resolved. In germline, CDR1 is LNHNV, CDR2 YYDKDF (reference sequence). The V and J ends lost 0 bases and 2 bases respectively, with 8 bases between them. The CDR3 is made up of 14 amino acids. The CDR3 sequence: CATSRELGAYEQYF. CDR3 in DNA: TGTGCCACCAGCAGAGAGCTAGGTGCCTACGAGCAGTACTTC.

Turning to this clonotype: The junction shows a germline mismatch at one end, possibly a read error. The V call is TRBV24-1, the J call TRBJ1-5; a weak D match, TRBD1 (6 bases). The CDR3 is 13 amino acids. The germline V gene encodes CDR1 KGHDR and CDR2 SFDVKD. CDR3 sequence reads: CATSGLRGVPQHF. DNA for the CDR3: TGTGCCACCAGTGGTTTGAGGGGGGTGCCCCAGCATTTT.

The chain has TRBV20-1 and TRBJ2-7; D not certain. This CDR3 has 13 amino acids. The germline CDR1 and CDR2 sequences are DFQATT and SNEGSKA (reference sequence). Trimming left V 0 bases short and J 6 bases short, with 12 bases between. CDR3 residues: CSARDQVAPEQYF. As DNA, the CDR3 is TGCAGTGCTAGAGATCAGGTAGCCCCCGAGCAGTACTTC.

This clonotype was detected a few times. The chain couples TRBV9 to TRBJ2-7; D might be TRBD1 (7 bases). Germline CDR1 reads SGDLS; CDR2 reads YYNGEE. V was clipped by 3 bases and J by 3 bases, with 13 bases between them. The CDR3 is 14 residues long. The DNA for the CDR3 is TGTGCCAGCAGCGCTGGGCAGGGGGGCTACGAGCAGTACTTC. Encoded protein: CASSAGQGGYEQYF. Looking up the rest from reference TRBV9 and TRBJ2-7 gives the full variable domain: DSGVTQTPKHLITATGQRVTLRCSPRSGDLSVYWYQQSLDQGLQFLIQYYNGEERAKGNILERFSAQQFPDLHSELNLSSLELGDSALYFCASSAGQGGYEQYFGPGTRLTVT.

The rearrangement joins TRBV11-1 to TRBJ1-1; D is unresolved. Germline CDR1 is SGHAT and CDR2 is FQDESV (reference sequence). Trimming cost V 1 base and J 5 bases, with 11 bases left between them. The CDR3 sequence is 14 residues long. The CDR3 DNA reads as TGTGCCAGCAGCTTAGAGGGCAGGAGAACTGAAGCTTTCTTT. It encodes CASSLEGRRTEAFF.

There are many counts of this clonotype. The CDR3 loop reads CASSKAGEGPDEQYF. The CDR3 coding sequence is TGTGCCAGTAGTAAGGCAGGAGAGGGTCCCGACGAGCAGTACTTC. This sequence joins TRBV19 and TRBJ2-7; D may be TRBD2 (5 bases). Germline CDR1 and CDR2: LNHDA and SQIVND (reference sequence). Deletions cut 4 bases from V and 5 bases from J, with 18 bases between. The CDR3 length is 15 residues.

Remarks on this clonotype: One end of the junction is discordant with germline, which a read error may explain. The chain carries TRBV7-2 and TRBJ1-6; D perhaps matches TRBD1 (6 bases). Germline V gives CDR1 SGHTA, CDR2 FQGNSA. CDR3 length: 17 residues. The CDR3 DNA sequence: TGTGCCTGCAGCCCGGGGGGCGGGAGCTCCTATAATTCACCCCTCCACTTT. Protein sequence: CACSPGGGSSYNSPLHF.

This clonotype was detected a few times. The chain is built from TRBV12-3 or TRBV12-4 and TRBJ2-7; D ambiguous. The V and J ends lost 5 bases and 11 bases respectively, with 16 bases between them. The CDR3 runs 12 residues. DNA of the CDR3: TGTGCCAGCAGTCTTTTCCCTCCCCAAAAGTACTTC. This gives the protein CASSLFPPQKYF.

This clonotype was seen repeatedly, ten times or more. The CDR3 coding sequence is TGTGCCAGCAGCTACCTAAGTGATTCACCCCTCCACTTT. Its translation is CASSYLSDSPLHF. The gene calls are TRBV7-9 and TRBJ1-6; D gene uncertain. Germline-derived CDR1 and CDR2 are SEHNR and FQNEAQ (reference sequence). V lost 4 bases and J 8 bases, leaving 9 bases between the germline ends. The CDR3 spans 13 residues. Supplemented by reference TRBV7-9 and TRBJ1-6, the full variable domain reads DTGVSQNPRHKITKRGQNVTFRCDPISEHNRLYWYRQTLGQGPEFLTYFQNEAQLEKSRLLSDRFSAERPKGSFSTLEIQRTEQGDSAMYLCASSYLSDSPLHFGNGTRLTVT.

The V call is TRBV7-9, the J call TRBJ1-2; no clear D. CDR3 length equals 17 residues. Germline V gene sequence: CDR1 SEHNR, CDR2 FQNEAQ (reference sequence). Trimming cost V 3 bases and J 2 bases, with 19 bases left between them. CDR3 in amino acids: CASSFTVGKALNYGYTF. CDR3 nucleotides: TGTGCCAGCAGCTTTACCGTAGGAAAGGCGCTAAACTATGGCTACACCTTC.

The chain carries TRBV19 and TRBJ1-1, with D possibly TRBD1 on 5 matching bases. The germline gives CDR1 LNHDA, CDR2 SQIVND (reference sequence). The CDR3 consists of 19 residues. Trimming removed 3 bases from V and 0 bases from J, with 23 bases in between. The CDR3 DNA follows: TGTGCCAGTAGTATTTCTTGGGTAAGGCCAGGGACGATGAACACTGAAGCTTTCTTT. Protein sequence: CASSISWVRPGTMNTEAFF.

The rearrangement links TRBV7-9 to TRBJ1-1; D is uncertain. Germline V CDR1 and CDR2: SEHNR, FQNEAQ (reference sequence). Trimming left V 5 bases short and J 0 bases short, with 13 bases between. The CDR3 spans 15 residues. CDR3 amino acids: CASSGAGLMNTEAFF. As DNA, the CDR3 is TGTGCCAGCAGCGGCGCCGGTCTAATGAACACTGAAGCTTTCTTT.

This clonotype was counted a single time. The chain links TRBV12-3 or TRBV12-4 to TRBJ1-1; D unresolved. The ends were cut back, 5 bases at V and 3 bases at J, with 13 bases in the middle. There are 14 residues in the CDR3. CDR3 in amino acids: CASSQRGKHTEAFF. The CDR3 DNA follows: TGTGCCAGCAGTCAAAGAGGGAAACACACTGAAGCTTTCTTT.

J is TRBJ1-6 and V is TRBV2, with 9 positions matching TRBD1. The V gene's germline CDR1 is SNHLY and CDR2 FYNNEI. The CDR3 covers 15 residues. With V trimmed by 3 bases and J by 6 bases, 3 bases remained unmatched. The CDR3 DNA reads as TGTGCCAGCAGTGACCAGGACAGGGGTAATTCACCCCTCCACTTT. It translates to CASSDQDRGNSPLHF.

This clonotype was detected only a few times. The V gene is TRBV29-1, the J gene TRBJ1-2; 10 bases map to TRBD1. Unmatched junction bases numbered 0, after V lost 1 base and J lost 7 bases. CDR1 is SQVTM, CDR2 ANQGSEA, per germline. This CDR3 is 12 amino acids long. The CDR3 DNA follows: TGCAGCGTTGAAGGGACAGGGGGTGGCTACACCTTC. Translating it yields CSVEGTGGGYTF.

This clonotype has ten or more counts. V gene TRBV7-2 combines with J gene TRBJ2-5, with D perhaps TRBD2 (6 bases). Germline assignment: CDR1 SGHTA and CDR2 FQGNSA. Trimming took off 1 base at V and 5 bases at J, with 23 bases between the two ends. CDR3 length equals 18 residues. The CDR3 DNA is TGTGCCAGCAGCTTAGGGATGGGTACTCCGGGGGAATGGGAGACCCAGTACTTC. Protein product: CASSLGMGTPGEWETQYF.

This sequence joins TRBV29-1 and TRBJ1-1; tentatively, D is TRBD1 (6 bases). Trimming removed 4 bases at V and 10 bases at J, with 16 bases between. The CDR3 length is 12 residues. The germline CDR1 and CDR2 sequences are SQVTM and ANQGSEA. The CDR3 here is CSVGGQGYGAFF. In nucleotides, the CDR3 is TGCAGCGTTGGGGGGCAGGGCTATGGAGCTTTCTTT.

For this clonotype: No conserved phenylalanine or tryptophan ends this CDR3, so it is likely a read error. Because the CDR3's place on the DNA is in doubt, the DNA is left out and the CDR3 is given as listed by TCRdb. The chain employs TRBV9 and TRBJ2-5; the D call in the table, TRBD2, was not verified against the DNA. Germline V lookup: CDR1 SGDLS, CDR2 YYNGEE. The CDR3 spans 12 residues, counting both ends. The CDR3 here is CASSVRRDQANT.

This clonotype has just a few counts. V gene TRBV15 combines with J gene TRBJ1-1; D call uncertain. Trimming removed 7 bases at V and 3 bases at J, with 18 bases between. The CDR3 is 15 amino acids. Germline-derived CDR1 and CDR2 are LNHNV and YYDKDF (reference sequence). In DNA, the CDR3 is TGTGCCACCAACCGAGACGCTGATTCGGACACTGAAGCTTTCTTT. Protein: CATNRDADSDTEAFF.

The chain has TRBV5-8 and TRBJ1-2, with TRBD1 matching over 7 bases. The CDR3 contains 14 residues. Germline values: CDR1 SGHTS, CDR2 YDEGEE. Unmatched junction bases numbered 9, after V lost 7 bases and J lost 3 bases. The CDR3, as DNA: TGTGCCAGCTGGTTACCGCAGGGGGACTATGGCTACACCTTC. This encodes CASWLPQGDYGYTF.

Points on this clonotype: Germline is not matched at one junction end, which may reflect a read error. In DNA, the CDR3 is TGCTGTGCTAGTTTCATGCAAAAATCCTACGAGCAGTACTTC. Its protein product is CCASFMQKSYEQYF. This chain joins TRBV20-1 and TRBJ2-7; D unclear. The length of the CDR3 is 14 residues. The germline CDR1 and CDR2 sequences are DFQATT and SNEGSKA (reference sequence).

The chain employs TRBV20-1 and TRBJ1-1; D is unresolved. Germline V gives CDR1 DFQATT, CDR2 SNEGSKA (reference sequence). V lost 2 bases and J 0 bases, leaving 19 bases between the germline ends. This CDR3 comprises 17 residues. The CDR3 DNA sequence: TGCAGTGCTAGATACCCCCCCGGGGAGGGTGTGAACACTGAAGCTTTCTTT. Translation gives CSARYPPGEGVNTEAFF.

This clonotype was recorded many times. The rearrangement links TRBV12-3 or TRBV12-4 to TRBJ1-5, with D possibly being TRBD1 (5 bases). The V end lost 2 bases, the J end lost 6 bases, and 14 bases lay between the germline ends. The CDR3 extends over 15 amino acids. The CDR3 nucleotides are TGTGCCAGCAGTTTATACGGCGGGGGGGGTCAGCCCCAGCATTTT. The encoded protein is CASSLYGGGGQPQHF.

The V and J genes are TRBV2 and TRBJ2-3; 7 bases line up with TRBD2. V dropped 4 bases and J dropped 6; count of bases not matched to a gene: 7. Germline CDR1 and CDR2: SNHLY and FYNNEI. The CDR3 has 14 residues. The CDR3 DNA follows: TGTGCCAGCAGTGGGGAGGGAAGGGGTGATACGCAGTATTTT. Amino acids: CASSGEGRGDTQYF. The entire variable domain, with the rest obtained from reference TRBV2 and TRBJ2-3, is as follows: EPEVTQTPSHQVTQMGQEVILRCVPISNHLYFYWYRQILGQKVEFLVSFYNNEISEKSEIFDDQFSVERPDGSNFTLKIRSTKLEDSAMYFCASSGEGRGDTQYFGPGTRLTVL.

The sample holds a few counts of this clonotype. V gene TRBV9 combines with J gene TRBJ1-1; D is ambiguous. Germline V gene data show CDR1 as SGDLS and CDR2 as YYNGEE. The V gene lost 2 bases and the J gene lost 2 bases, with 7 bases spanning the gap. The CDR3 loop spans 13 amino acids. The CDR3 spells CASSVESNTEAFF. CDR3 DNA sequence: TGTGCCAGCAGCGTGGAGAGTAACACTGAAGCTTTCTTT.

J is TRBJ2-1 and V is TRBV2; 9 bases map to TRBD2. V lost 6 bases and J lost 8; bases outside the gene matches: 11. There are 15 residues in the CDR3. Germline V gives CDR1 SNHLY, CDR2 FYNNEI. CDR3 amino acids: CASRVAGVPIDEQFF. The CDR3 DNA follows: TGTGCCAGCAGGGTAGCGGGGGTGCCAATCGATGAGCAGTTCTTC.